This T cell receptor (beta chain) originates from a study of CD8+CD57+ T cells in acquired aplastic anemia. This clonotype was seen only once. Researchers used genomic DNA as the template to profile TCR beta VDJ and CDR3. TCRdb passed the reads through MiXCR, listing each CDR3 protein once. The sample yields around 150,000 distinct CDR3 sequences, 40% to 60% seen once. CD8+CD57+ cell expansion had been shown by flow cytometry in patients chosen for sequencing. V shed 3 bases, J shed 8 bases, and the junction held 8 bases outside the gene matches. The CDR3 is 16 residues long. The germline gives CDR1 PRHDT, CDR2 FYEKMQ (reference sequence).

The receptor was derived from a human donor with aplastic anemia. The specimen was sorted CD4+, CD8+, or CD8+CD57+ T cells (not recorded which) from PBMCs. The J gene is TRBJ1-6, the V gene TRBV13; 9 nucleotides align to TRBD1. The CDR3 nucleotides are TGTGCCAGCAGCTTGTCCGGGACAGGGTATGATTCACCCCTCCACTTT. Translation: CASSLSGTGYDSPLHF.